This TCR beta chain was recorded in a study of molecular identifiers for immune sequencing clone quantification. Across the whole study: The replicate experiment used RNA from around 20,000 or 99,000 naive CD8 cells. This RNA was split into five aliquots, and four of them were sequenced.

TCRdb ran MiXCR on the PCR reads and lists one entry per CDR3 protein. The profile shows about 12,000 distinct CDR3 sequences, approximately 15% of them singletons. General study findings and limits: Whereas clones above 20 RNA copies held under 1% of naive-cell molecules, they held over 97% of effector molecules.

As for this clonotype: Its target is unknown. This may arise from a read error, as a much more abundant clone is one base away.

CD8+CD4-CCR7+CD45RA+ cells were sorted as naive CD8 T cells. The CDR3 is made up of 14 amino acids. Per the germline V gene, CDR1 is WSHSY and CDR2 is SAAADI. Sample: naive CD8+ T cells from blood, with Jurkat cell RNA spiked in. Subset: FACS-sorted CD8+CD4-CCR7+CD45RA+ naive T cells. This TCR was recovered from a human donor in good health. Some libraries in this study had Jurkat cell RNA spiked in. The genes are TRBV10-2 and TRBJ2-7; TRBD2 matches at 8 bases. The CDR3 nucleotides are TGCGCCAGCAGTGGGGGACTAGGCGAATACGGGCAGTACTTC. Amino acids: CASSGGLGEYGQYF.